These 2 T cell receptor beta chains were sequenced from one sample in a study of blood T cells in healthy people across ages. The use of a sample-barcoded 5' primer and a J-beta primer mix characterized a second PCR of roughly 6 to 12 cycles. TCRdb passed the 5' RACE reads through MiXCR, listing each CDR3 protein once. Among around 820,000 distinct CDR3 sequences, roughly 25% were seen once, and the ten largest hold approximately 4%. Separately, the same data were catalogued under a study of T cells of mothers and their children.

Sequenced: blood. These receptor sequences come from a boy younger than 18 in good health.

This CDR3 reads CSAPAGREQYF. The CDR3, as DNA: TGCAGTGCTCCGGCCGGGCGCGAGCAGTACTTC. J is TRBJ2-7 and V is TRBV20-1; D ambiguous. V was trimmed by 5 bases and J by 6 bases, leaving 11 bases between them. The CDR3 has 11 amino acids. Germline lookup yields CDR1 DFQATT and CDR2 SNEGSKA (reference sequence).

The chain combines TRBV29-1 with TRBJ1-3; D uncertain. The V gene lost 0 bases and the J gene lost 0 bases, with 6 bases spanning the gap. Germline CDR1 and CDR2: SQVTM and ANQGSEA. This CDR3 comprises 14 residues. The chain's CDR3 is CSVEDGRSGNTIYF. The CDR3 DNA is TGCAGCGTTGAAGACGGGCGCTCTGGAAACACCATATATTTT. The variable domain in full, completed from reference TRBV29-1 and TRBJ1-3, reads SAVISQKPSRDICQRGTSLTIQCQVDSQVTMMFWYRQQPGQSLTLIATANQGSEATYESGFVIDKFPISRPNLTFSTLTVSNMSPEDSSIYLCSVEDGRSGNTIYFGEGSWLTVV.